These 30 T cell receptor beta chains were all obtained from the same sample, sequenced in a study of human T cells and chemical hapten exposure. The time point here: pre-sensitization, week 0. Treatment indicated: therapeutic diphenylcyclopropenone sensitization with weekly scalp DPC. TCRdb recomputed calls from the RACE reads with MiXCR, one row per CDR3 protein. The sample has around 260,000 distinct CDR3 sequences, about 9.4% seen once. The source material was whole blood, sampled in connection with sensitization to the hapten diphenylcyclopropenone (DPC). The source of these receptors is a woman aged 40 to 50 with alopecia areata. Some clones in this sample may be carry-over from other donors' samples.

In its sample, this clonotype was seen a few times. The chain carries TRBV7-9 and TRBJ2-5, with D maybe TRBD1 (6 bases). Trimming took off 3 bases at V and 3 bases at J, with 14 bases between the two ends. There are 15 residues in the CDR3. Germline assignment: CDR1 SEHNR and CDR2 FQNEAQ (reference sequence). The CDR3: CASSLAGTRKETQYF. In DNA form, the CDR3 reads TGTGCCAGCAGCTTGGCCGGGACACGGAAAGAGACCCAGTACTTC.

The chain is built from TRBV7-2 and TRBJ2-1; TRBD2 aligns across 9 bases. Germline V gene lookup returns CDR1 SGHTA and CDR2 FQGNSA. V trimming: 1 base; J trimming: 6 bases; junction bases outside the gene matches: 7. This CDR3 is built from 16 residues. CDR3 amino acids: CASSLVRLAGPNEQFF. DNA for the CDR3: TGTGCCAGCAGCTTAGTTAGGCTAGCGGGACCCAATGAGCAGTTCTTC. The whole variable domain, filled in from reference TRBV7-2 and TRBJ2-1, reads GAGVSQSPSNKVTEKGKDVELRCDPISGHTALYWYRQSLGQGLEFLIYFQGNSAPDKSGLPSDRFSAERTGGSVSTLTIQRTQQEDSAVYLCASSLVRLAGPNEQFFGPGTRLTVL.

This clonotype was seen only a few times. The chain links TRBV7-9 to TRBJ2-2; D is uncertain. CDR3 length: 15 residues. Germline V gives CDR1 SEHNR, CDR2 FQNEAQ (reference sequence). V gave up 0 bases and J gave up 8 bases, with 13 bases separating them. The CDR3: CASSLAALNTGELFF. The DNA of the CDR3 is TGTGCCAGCAGCTTAGCGGCCCTAAATACAGGGGAGCTGTTTTTT.

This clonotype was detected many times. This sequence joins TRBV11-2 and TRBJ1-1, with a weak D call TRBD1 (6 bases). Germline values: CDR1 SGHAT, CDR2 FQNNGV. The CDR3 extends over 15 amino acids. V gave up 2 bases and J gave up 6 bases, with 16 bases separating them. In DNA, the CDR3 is TGTGCCAGCAGCTTACACCAGGGGCCAACCGCTGAAGCTTTCTTT. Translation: CASSLHQGPTAEAFF.

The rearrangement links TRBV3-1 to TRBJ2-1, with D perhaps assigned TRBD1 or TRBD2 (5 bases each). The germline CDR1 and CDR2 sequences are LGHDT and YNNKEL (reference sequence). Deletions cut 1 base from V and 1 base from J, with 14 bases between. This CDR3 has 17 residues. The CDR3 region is CASSQGYPGTSYNEQFF. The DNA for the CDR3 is TGTGCCAGCAGCCAAGGATATCCAGGGACGTCCTACAATGAGCAGTTCTTC.

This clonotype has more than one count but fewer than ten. In DNA, the CDR3 is TGTGCCATCAGTGATGGGGCCGGTGGAAACACCATATATTTT. Its protein product is CAISDGAGGNTIYF. The rearrangement uses TRBV10-3 and TRBJ1-3; D may be TRBD1 (5 bases). Germline V lookup: CDR1 ENHRY, CDR2 SYGVKD. This CDR3 has 14 amino acids. Trimming shortened V by 3 bases and J by 3 bases, and 9 bases separated the two germline ends.

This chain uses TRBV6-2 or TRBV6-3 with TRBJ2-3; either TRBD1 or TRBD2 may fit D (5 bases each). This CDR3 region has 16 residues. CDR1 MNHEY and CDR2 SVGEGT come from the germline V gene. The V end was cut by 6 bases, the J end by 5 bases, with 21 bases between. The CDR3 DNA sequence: TGTGCCAGCAGGCCCTGGGGACGGCCCCATCAAGATACGCAGTATTTT. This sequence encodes CASRPWGRPHQDTQYF.

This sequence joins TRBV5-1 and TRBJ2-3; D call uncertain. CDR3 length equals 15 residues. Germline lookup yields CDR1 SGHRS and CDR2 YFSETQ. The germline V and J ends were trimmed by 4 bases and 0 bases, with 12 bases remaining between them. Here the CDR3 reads CASSGDGSSTDTQYF. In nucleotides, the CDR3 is TGCGCCAGCAGCGGGGATGGAAGTAGCACAGATACGCAGTATTTT.

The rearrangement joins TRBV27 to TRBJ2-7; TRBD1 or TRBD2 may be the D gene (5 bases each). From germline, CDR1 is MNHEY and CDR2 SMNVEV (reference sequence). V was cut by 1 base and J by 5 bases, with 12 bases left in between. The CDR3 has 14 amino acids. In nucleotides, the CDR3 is TGTGCCAGCAGTTTATTCTCCGTGGGGGACGAGCAGTACTTC. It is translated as CASSLFSVGDEQYF.

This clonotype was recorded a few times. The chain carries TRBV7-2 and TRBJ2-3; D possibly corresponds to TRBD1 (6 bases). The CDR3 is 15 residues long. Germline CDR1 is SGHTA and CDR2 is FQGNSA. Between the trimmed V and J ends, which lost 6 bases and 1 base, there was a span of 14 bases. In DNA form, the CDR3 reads TGTGCCAGCAGGACCCAGGGGTCGGGCACAGATACGCAGTATTTT. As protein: CASRTQGSGTDTQYF.

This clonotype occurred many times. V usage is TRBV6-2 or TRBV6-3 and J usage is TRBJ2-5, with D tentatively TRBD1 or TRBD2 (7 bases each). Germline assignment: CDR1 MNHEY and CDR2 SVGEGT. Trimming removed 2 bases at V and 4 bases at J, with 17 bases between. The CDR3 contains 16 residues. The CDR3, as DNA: TGTGCCAGCAGTTACGCTCTGACAGGGAGGGGAGAGACCCAGTACTTC. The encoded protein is CASSYALTGRGETQYF.

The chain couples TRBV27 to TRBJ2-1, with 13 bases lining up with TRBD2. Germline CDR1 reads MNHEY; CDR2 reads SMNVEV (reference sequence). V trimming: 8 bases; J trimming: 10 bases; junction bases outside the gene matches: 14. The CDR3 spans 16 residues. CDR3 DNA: TGTGCCAGCTATAGGACTAGCGGGAGCCCCTTGGGCGAGCAGTTCTTC. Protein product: CASYRTSGSPLGEQFF.

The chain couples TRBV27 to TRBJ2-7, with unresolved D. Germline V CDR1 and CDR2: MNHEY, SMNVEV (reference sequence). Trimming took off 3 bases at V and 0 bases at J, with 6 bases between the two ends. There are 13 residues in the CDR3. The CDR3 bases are TGTGCCAGCAGTTTCTCCTTCTCCTACGAGCAGTACTTC. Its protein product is CASSFSFSYEQYF.

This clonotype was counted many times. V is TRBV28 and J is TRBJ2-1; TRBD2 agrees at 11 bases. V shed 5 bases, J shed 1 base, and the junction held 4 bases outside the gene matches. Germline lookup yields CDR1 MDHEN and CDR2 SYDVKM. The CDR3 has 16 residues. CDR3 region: CASSPGTSGSYNEQFF. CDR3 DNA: TGTGCCAGCAGTCCCGGGACTAGCGGTTCCTACAATGAGCAGTTCTTC.

CDR3 residues: CASSVLSPDTQYF. As DNA, the CDR3 is TGTGCCAGCAGCGTTCTAAGCCCAGATACGCAGTATTTT. The genes are TRBV9 and TRBJ2-3; the D is unclear. Germline assignment: CDR1 SGDLS and CDR2 YYNGEE. CDR3 length: 13 amino acids. Trimming left V 2 bases short and J 4 bases short, with 8 bases between.

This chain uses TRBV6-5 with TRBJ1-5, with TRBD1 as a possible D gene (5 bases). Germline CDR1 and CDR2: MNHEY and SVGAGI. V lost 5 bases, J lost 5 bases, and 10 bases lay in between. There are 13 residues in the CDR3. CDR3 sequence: CASSTTGDQPQHF. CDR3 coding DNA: TGTGCCAGCAGTACTACAGGAGATCAGCCCCAGCATTTT.

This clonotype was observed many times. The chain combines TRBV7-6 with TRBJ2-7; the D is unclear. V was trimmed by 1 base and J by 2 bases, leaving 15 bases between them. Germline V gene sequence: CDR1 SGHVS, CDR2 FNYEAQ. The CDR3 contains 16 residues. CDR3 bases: TGTGCCAGCAGCTTAGATCGGCCCATGAACCCCTACGAGCAGTACTTC. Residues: CASSLDRPMNPYEQYF.

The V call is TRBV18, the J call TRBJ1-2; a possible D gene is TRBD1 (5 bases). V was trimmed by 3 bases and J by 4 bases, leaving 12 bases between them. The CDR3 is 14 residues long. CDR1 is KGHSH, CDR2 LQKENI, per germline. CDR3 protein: CASSPIRDSYGYTF. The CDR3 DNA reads TGTGCCAGCTCACCGATCCGGGACTCCTATGGCTACACCTTC.

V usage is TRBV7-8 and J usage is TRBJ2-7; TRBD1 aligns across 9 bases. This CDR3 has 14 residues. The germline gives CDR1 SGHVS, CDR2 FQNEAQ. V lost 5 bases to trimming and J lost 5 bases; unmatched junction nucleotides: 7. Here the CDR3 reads CASSLPQGADEQYF. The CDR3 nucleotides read TGTGCCAGCAGCCTCCCACAGGGGGCGGACGAGCAGTACTTC.

DNA for the CDR3: TGCGCCAGCAGCTACCGGGACAGGGGCCGCGAGCAGTACTTC. It specifies CASSYRDRGREQYF. This chain uses TRBV5-1 with TRBJ2-7, with 10 bases that match TRBD1. J gave up 6 bases and V 3 bases, and 6 bases lay outside the gene matches. Germline lookup yields CDR1 SGHRS and CDR2 YFSETQ. CDR3 length equals 14 residues.

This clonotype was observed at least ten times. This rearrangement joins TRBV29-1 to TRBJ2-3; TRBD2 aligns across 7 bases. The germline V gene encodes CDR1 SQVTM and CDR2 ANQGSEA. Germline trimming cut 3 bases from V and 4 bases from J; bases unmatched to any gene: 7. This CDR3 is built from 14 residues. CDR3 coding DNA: TGCAGCGTTGACGATGGCGGGAGCGCAGATACGCAGTATTTT. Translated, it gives CSVDDGGSADTQYF.

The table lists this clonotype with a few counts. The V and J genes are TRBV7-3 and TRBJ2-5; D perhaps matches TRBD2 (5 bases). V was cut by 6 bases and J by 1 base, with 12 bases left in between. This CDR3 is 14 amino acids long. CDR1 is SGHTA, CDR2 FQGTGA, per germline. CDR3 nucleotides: TGTGCCAGCAGACTAACTAGTTCCCAAGAGACCCAGTACTTC. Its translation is CASRLTSSQETQYF.

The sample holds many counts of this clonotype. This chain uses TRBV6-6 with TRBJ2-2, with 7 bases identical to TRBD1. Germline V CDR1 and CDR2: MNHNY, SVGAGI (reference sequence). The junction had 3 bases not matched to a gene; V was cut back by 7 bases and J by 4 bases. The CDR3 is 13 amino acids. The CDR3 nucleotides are TGTGCCAGCACGAACAGGGGCACCGGGGAGCTGTTTTTT. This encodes CASTNRGTGELFF.

This CDR3 reads CASSLFPGAAEQYF. CDR3 nucleotide sequence: TGCGCCAGCAGCTTGTTTCCAGGGGCCGCCGAGCAGTACTTC. The chain carries TRBV5-1 and TRBJ2-7; D perhaps matches TRBD1 (6 bases). The ends were cut back, 1 base at V and 6 bases at J, with 14 bases in the middle. The CDR3 has 14 residues. In germline, CDR1 is SGHRS, CDR2 YFSETQ.

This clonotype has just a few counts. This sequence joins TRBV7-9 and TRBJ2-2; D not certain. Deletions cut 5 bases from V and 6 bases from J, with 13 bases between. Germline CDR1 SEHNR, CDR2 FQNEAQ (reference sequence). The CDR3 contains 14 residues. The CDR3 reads CASSPYFNAGELFF. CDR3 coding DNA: TGTGCCAGCAGCCCCTACTTTAACGCCGGGGAGCTGTTTTTT.

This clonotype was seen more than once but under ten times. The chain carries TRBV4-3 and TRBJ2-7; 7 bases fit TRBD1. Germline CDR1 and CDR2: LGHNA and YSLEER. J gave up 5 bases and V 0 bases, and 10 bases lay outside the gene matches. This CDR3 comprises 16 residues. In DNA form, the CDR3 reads TGCGCCAGCAGCCAAGAACCGGCTGGGACAGACGACGAGCAGTACTTC. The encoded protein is CASSQEPAGTDDEQYF.

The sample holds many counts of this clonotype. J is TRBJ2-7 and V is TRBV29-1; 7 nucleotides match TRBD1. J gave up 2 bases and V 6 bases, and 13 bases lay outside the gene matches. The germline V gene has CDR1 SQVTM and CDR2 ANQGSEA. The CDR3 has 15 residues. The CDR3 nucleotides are TGCAGCGTCCGACGCCCGACAGGGATCACCTACGAGCAGTACTTC. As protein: CSVRRPTGITYEQYF.

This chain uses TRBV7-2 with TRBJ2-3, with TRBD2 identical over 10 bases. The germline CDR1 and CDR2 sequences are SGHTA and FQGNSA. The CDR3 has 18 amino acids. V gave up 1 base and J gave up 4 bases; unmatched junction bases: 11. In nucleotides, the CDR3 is TGTGCCAGCAGCTTAGTTGCGTCTAGCGGGAGTGGGGCAGATACGCAGTATTTT. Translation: CASSLVASSGSGADTQYF.

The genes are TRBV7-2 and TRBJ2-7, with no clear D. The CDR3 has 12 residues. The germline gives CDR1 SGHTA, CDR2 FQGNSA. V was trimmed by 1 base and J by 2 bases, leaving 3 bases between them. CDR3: CASSLDPYEQYF. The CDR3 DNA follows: TGTGCCAGCAGCTTAGACCCCTACGAGCAGTACTTC.

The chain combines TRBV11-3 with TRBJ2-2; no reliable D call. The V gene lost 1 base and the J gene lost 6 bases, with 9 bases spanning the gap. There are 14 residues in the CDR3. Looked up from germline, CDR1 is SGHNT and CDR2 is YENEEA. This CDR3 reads CASSLGSYSGELFF. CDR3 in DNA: TGTGCCAGCAGCTTAGGGAGTTACTCCGGGGAGCTGTTTTTT.